This T cell receptor (beta chain) was sequenced for a study of identical twins. TCRdb re-called the 5' RACE reads with MiXCR, one entry per CDR3 protein. The sample includes fewer than 900,000 distinct CDR3 sequences, 18% seen only once; the top ten take roughly 14%. The CDR3 has 14 amino acids. V dropped 2 bases and J dropped 0 bases, with 7 bases sitting between them. From germline, CDR1 is ENHRY and CDR2 SYGVKD. A further study also used this sample, focusing on T cells expressing NK-cell markers.

Material for sequencing was PBMCs. This chain links TRBV10-3 with TRBJ1-1; the D gene is possibly TRBD1 (5 bases). This receptor was obtained from a woman in her late teens or twenties in good health. The CDR3 loop is CAISEGGVNTEAFF. The DNA of the CDR3 is TGTGCCATCAGTGAGGGGGGGGTGAACACTGAAGCTTTCTTT.